The rows below give T cell receptor beta chains drawn from one sample of a study of T cells expressing NK-cell markers. TCRdb reprocessed the 5' RACE reads, with one entry per CDR3 protein and no DNA. The sample totals about 260,000 distinct CDR3 sequences. Sequencing was performed on blood T cells: a sorted CD56 or NKG2C T cell subset, CD4+ or CD8+ T cells, or bulk PBMC T cells (not recorded which). Every receptor here comes from a man between 18 and 29 years old in good health. Each CDR3 is given with its conserved first and last residue.

cdr3_length j_call v_call cdr3_aa
14 TRBJ1-2 TRBV20-1 CSASHSTVIRGYTF
13 TRBJ2-7 TRBV20-1 CSAWDSSSYEQYF
14 TRBJ2-4 TRBV12-3/TRBV12-4 CASRESGIGNIQYF
14 TRBJ1-3 TRBV12-3/TRBV12-4 CASRTTGTGNTIYF
15 TRBJ2-7 TRBV12-3/TRBV12-4 CASSRSSGSTIEQYF
15 TRBJ2-2 TRBV5-1 CASSLAQRETGELFF
16 TRBJ2-1 TRBV3-1 CASSQEAGGTYNEQFF
17 TRBJ2-7 TRBV6-1 CASSPRGVAGGPREQYF
12 TRBJ2-7 TRBV4-3 CASSQTDRQLYF
15 TRBJ1-1 TRBV20-1 CSARDPSQGGTEAFF
15 TRBJ1-5 TRBV6-5 CASSSRGGGNQPQHF
14 TRBJ2-5 TRBV12-3/TRBV12-4 CASALSGSQETQYF
15 TRBJ2-5 TRBV18 CASSPEGTGRETQYF
17 TRBJ1-5 TRBV5-5 CASSLEVQPLLNQPQHF
17 TRBJ2-6 TRBV27 CASSSWDSAGGANVLTF
16 TRBJ2-7 TRBV20-1 CSARDPTSGSFYEQYF
16 TRBJ2-1 TRBV5-4 CASSLGWTSGGNEQFF
13 TRBJ2-7 TRBV27 CASRRWGPYEQYF
15 TRBJ2-1 TRBV29-1 CSVLAGALSYNEQFF
16 TRBJ2-5 TRBV24-1 CATSRFAGQGLETQYF
17 TRBJ2-7 TRBV4-2 CASSQVLWGDRSYEQYF
16 TRBJ2-5 TRBV6-1 CASSGASGSRYETQYF
14 TRBJ2-1 TRBV28 CASSPTLTGWEQFF
13 TRBJ1-1 TRBV15 CATSRDLWREAFF
15 TRBJ2-1 TRBV27 CASSLSGTGEIEQFF
12 TRBJ2-5 TRBV5-5 CASSLEEETQYF
15 TRBJ1-5 TRBV7-6 CASSTGGTGNQPQHF
15 TRBJ2-1 TRBV28 CASSSTSGGVYEQFF
15 TRBJ2-5 TRBV25-1 CASSPQTGLQETQYF
13 TRBJ1-2 TRBV6-1 CASTKEADDGYTF
13 TRBJ1-4 TRBV7-6 CASSPRNREKLFF
19 TRBJ2-1 TRBV6-2/TRBV6-3 CASTRPTNRSSGSPNEQFF
15 TRBJ1-5 TRBV5-1 CASSLGDLPNQPQHF
14 TRBJ2-1 TRBV20-1 CSASGLASIREQFF
14 TRBJ2-3 TRBV29-1 CSVEGPSHTDTQYF
15 TRBJ2-3 TRBV28 CASSIRRGSTDTQYF
15 TRBJ2-1 TRBV29-1 CSVEPSGRTPNEQFF
13 TRBJ2-1 TRBV20-1 CSATNGEGVEQFF
12 TRBJ2-1 TRBV28 CASSNYNYEQFF
13 TRBJ1-2 TRBV12-3/TRBV12-4 CASNWGRASGYTF
11 TRBJ1-1 TRBV12-3/TRBV12-4 CASSLRREAFF
15 TRBJ2-1 TRBV5-5 CASSLSVGSYNEQFF
15 TRBJ2-6 TRBV30 CAWSVGGPGANVLTF
14 TRBJ1-5 TRBV6-1 CASSVDWYSQPQHF
14 TRBJ2-1 TRBV18 CASSPASSDNEQFF
16 TRBJ2-6 TRBV29-1 CSVARDTDSGANVLTF
14 TRBJ2-1 TRBV7-7 CASSGLAGDNEQFF
16 TRBJ1-5 TRBV12-3/TRBV12-4 CASRYTDRGSNQPQHF
15 TRBJ2-3 TRBV10-3 CASGGAAGGTDTQYF
15 TRBJ2-1 TRBV12-3/TRBV12-4 CASSRPPSSYNEQFF
15 TRBJ2-5 TRBV5-6 CASSAGQQLKETQYF
13 TRBJ1-1 TRBV10-3 CAITPGMNTEAFF
13 TRBJ2-2 TRBV6-5 CASSWGGLGELFF